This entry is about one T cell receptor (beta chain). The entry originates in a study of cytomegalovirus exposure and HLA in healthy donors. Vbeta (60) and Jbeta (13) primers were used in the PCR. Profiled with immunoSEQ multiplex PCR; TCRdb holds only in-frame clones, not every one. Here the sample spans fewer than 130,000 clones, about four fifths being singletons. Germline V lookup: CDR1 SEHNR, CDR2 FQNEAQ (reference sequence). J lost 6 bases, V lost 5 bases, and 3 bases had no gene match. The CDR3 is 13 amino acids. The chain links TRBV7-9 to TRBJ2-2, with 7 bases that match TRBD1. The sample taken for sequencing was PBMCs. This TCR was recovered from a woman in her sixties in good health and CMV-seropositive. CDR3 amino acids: CASSADRPGELFF. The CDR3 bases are TGTGCCAGCAGCGCGGACAGGCCCGGGGAGCTGTTTTTT.